This T cell receptor (beta chain) emerged from a study of blood T cell repertoires in COVID-19. Study-level information: Sites across the United States, Italy and Spain contributed samples from acute and convalescent COVID-19. The cDNA or gDNA used as material had been derived from T cells, B-cell-depleted T cells, or PBMCs.

Enrolled through a virtual design, the participants were between 18 and 89 years of age and came from under 25 US areas. The assay was immunoSEQ multiplex PCR, and TCRdb's table has in-frame clones only and misses some. The sample carries about 440,000 clones, about 85% recorded once. CDR3 size: 11 residues. Trimming took off 3 bases at V and 12 bases at J, with 10 bases between the two ends. Germline V gene sequence: CDR1 SGHRS, CDR2 YFSETQ. The rearrangement links TRBV5-1 to TRBJ2-1; tentative D call: TRBD2 (6 bases). This clonotype was obtained from a woman aged 18-29 years with acute COVID-19. Sequencing input: PBMCs or T cells enriched from blood (not recorded which). The CDR3 here is CASSSGGMQFF. The CDR3 nucleotides read TGCGCCAGCAGCTCCGGGGGTATGCAGTTCTTC.